What follows are 2 T cell receptor beta chains derived from one specimen sequenced in a study of identical twins. TCRdb independently ran MiXCR on the 5' RACE reads; one entry per CDR3 protein. The data show 500,000 to 550,000 distinct CDR3 sequences, with around 24% seen just once and approximately 0.48% held by the top ten. These data were likewise used in another study, on yellow fever vaccine responses in identical twins.

Sequencing used CD4+ T cells sorted from blood. The source is a woman younger than 35 in good health.

The chain couples TRBV10-3 to TRBJ2-7; 9 positions match TRBD1. The length of the CDR3 is 13 residues. V gave up 10 bases and J gave up 1 base; unmatched junction bases: 5. Germline CDR1 is ENHRY and CDR2 is SYGVKD. CDR3 sequence: CATMDRGSYEQYV. The CDR3 DNA reads TGTGCCACTATGGACAGGGGATCCTACGAGCAGTACGTC.

The CDR3 here is CATSDFRSSGDTGELFF. The CDR3 coding sequence is TGTGCCACCAGTGATTTCCGGTCTAGCGGCGACACCGGGGAGCTGTTTTTT. The genes are TRBV24-1 and TRBJ2-2; 7 bases fit TRBD2. From germline, CDR1 is KGHDR and CDR2 SFDVKD. This CDR3 region has 17 residues. After removal of 1 base from V and 3 bases from J, the junction contained 7 bases not matched to a gene.